These 28 T cell receptor beta chains originate from one sample sequenced in a study of blood T cell repertoires in COVID-19. Sequencing used immunoSEQ multiplex PCR; TCRdb keeps in-frame clones, though not all of them. The data hold a few hundred thousand clones, with roughly 87% observed a single time. The sequenced material came from peripheral blood. Source of these receptors: a man aged 50 or older with active or convalescent COVID-19.

The chain joins TRBV15 to TRBJ2-1; 7 positions match TRBD1. V trimming: 1 base; J trimming: 2 bases; junction bases outside the gene matches: 5. Germline V gene lookup returns CDR1 LNHNV and CDR2 YYDKDF (reference sequence). The CDR3 is 16 amino acids. The CDR3 nucleotides are TGTGCCACCAGCAGAGCTTCCGGGACAGCCTACAATGAGCAGTTCTTC. Translating it yields CATSRASGTAYNEQFF.

The chain is built from TRBV6-5 and TRBJ2-7; 8 nucleotides line up with TRBD1. Germline V lookup: CDR1 MNHEY, CDR2 SVGAGI. The V segment lost 7 bases and the J segment 3 bases; nucleotides outside the gene matches: 8. The CDR3 length is 14 residues. CDR3 region: CASKVGQADYEQYF. CDR3 nucleotide sequence: TGTGCCAGCAAAGTGGGACAGGCCGACTACGAGCAGTACTTC.

In DNA, the CDR3 is TGTGCCTGGGAGGGCGGGACGGGCAATGAAAAACTGTTTTTT. This codes for CAWEGGTGNEKLFF. This chain uses TRBV30 with TRBJ1-4, with D perhaps matching TRBD1 (5 bases). The CDR3 has 14 amino acids. The germline V and J ends were trimmed by 5 bases and 5 bases, with 15 bases remaining between them. Germline V gene data show CDR1 as GTSNPN and CDR2 as SVGIG (reference sequence).

The genes are TRBV2 and TRBJ1-2; maybe TRBD1 (5 bases). The germline V gene encodes CDR1 SNHLY and CDR2 FYNNEI. Trimming cost V 8 bases and J 2 bases, with 6 bases left between them. The CDR3 runs 11 residues. CDR3 sequence reads: CASGGNYGYTF. CDR3 DNA sequence: TGTGCCAGCGGGGGGAACTATGGCTACACCTTC.

The DNA of the CDR3 is TGTGCCAGCAGTTACTCACCACAGGGGTCAGGCACTGAAGCTTTCTTT. The encoded protein is CASSYSPQGSGTEAFF. The V and J genes are TRBV6-5 and TRBJ1-1, with TRBD1 identical over 7 bases. With V trimmed by 0 bases and J by 4 bases, 8 bases remained unmatched. This CDR3 has 16 residues. Germline V lookup: CDR1 MNHEY, CDR2 SVGAGI.

This chain links TRBV2 with TRBJ1-2, with D hard to call. The V end lost 2 bases, the J end lost 5 bases, and 15 bases lay between the germline ends. CDR3 length: 15 residues. Germline V CDR1 and CDR2: SNHLY, FYNNEI. The CDR3 protein is CASSEYVPLLYGYTF. CDR3 nucleotides: TGTGCCAGCAGTGAATATGTCCCCCTCTTATATGGCTACACCTTC.

The chain couples TRBV28 to TRBJ2-3, with 7 bases that match TRBD2. This CDR3 is built from 15 residues. V lost 1 base to trimming and J lost 3 bases; unmatched junction nucleotides: 4. Germline V gene sequence: CDR1 MDHEN, CDR2 SYDVKM. CDR3 sequence: CASSLYWGGTDTQYF. In DNA, the CDR3 is TGTGCCAGCAGTTTATATTGGGGGGGAACAGATACGCAGTATTTT.

This clone was picked up one time. The rearrangement links TRBV28 to TRBJ2-5; 7 positions match TRBD1. Germline-derived CDR1 and CDR2 are MDHEN and SYDVKM. V was clipped by 6 bases and J by 5 bases; unmatched bases: 12. CDR3 length equals 15 residues. The CDR3 protein is CASSLLTGVGETQYF. The CDR3, as DNA: TGTGCCAGCAGCTTACTTACAGGGGTCGGGGAGACCCAGTACTTC.

This chain links TRBV10-3 with TRBJ1-6, with TRBD1 matching over 7 bases. The germline gives CDR1 ENHRY, CDR2 SYGVKD. This CDR3 region has 14 residues. The V gene end was trimmed by 10 bases and the J gene end by 6 bases; junction bases not matched to a gene: 9. CDR3 residues: CATGQHPSNSPLHF. In DNA form, the CDR3 reads TGTGCCACGGGACAGCACCCTAGTAATTCACCCCTCCACTTT.

J is TRBJ2-2 and V is TRBV28; 7 bases line up with TRBD2. The CDR3 extends over 16 amino acids. The V and J ends lost 6 bases and 4 bases, in that order; junction bases with no gene match: 11. The germline V gene encodes CDR1 MDHEN and CDR2 SYDVKM. As DNA, the CDR3 is TGTGCCAGCAGCTCGAGCGGGATTACGGTCACCGGGGAGCTGTTTTTT. Translation gives CASSSSGITVTGELFF.

This sequence joins TRBV6-2 or TRBV6-3 and TRBJ1-2, with D possibly TRBD1 on 6 matching bases. This CDR3 region has 13 residues. CDR1 and CDR2 (germline): MNHEY, SVGEGT. The ends were cut back, 5 bases at V and 5 bases at J, with 12 bases in the middle. The CDR3 is CASSRRQEYGYTF. Written as DNA, the CDR3 is TGTGCCAGCAGTCGCCGACAGGAATATGGCTACACCTTC.

This chain links TRBV2 with TRBJ1-1, with 8 bases that match TRBD1. This CDR3 has 15 residues. Losses at the gene ends were 7 bases for V and 5 bases for J; bases not matched to a gene: 12. Per the germline V gene, CDR1 is SNHLY and CDR2 is FYNNEI. Written as DNA, the CDR3 is TGTGCCAGCATTGGTAGGACAGGGTATTCGACTGAAGCTTTCTTT. Translated: CASIGRTGYSTEAFF. Drawing the rest from reference TRBV2 and TRBJ1-1, the complete variable domain is EPEVTQTPSHQVTQMGQEVILRCVPISNHLYFYWYRQILGQKVEFLVSFYNNEISEKSEIFDDQFSVERPDGSNFTLKIRSTKLEDSAMYFCASIGRTGYSTEAFFGQGTRLTVV.

The V and J genes are TRBV6-5 and TRBJ1-5, with D maybe TRBD1 (5 bases). Trimming stripped 5 bases from V and 2 bases from J, with 13 bases between. This CDR3 region has 15 residues. The germline V gene encodes CDR1 MNHEY and CDR2 SVGAGI. CDR3 bases: TGTGCCAGCAGTACCTCGGGACTTGGCAATCAGCCCCAGCATTTT. It is translated as CASSTSGLGNQPQHF.

This chain links TRBV4-3 with TRBJ1-2; 9 bases are shared with TRBD1. CDR3 length: 16 amino acids. CDR1 and CDR2 from the germline V gene are LGHNA and YSLEER. V dropped 0 bases and J dropped 3; count of bases not matched to a gene: 5. The chain's CDR3 is CASSQEETGGYYGYTF. CDR3 coding DNA: TGCGCCAGCAGCCAAGAAGAAACAGGGGGCTACTATGGCTACACCTTC.

DNA of the CDR3: TGTGCCAGCAGCCCCCTGGGGGGAGGAGGTGAAAAACTGTTTTTT. This gives the protein CASSPLGGGGEKLFF. The genes are TRBV3-1 (or the pseudogene TRBV3-2) and TRBJ1-4, with TRBD1 as a possible D gene (5 bases). The CDR3 is 15 amino acids. V was clipped by 4 bases and J by 7 bases, with 16 bases between them. Germline CDR1 and CDR2: LGHDT and YNNKEL (reference sequence).

The chain links TRBV18 to TRBJ1-5; 9 bases fit TRBD1. There are 14 residues in the CDR3. V lost 4 bases, J lost 4 bases, and 2 bases stayed unmatched. Germline V gives CDR1 KGHSH, CDR2 LQKENI. In DNA, the CDR3 is TGTGCCAGCTCACAGGGACAGGGTAATCAGCCCCAGCATTTT. Its translation: CASSQGQGNQPQHF.

The rearrangement uses TRBV19 and TRBJ2-3; 8 bases fit TRBD1. V trimming: 2 bases; J trimming: 4 bases; junction bases outside the gene matches: 5. Germline V gene data show CDR1 as LNHDA and CDR2 as SQIVND (reference sequence). The CDR3 spans 15 residues. The DNA of the CDR3 is TGTGCCAGTAGTATACGGCAGGGGGCTTCAGATACGCAGTATTTT. This codes for CASSIRQGASDTQYF.

The rearrangement uses TRBV12-3 or TRBV12-4 and TRBJ2-1, with a possible D match to TRBD2 (5 bases). Trimming left V 0 bases short and J 11 bases short, with 11 bases between. The CDR3 consists of 13 residues. CDR3 amino acids: CASSLAHGGQQFF. CDR3 DNA: TGTGCCAGCAGTTTAGCGCATGGCGGGCAGCAGTTCTTC.

The rearrangement joins TRBV4-1 to TRBJ1-4; no firm D call. The CDR3 extends over 13 amino acids. Per the germline V gene, CDR1 is MGHRA and CDR2 is YSYEKL. Trimming removed 5 bases from V and 8 bases from J, with 12 bases in between. The CDR3 sequence is CASSDMREEKLFF. The CDR3 DNA reads as TGCGCCAGCAGCGATATGAGGGAGGAAAAACTGTTTTTT.

The rearrangement joins TRBV5-1 to TRBJ1-1; 8 bases fit TRBD1. CDR3 length equals 14 residues. Trimming removed 3 bases from V and 5 bases from J; junction bases left unmatched: 6. Germline values: CDR1 SGHRS, CDR2 YFSETQ. Written as DNA, the CDR3 is TGCGCCAGCAGCTCCAGGGGGCAGAGGACTGAAGCTTTCTTT. Translating it yields CASSSRGQRTEAFF.

The rearrangement joins TRBV7-3 to TRBJ1-1; D ambiguous. This CDR3 contains 13 residues. Deletions cut 5 bases from V and 6 bases from J, with 13 bases between. Germline V lookup: CDR1 SGHTA, CDR2 FQGTGA. CDR3 sequence (DNA): TGTGCCAGCAGCCTAGCAACCGGGGCTGAAGCTTTCTTT. As protein: CASSLATGAEAFF.

The genes are TRBV9 and TRBJ1-6; 9 bases line up with TRBD1. Germline V gives CDR1 SGDLS, CDR2 YYNGEE. V trimming: 4 bases; J trimming: 10 bases; junction bases outside the gene matches: 9. The CDR3 loop spans 15 amino acids. The CDR3 is CASSSSGTGTSPLHF. The DNA of the CDR3 is TGTGCCAGCAGCTCCTCCGGGACAGGGACCTCACCCCTCCACTTT. Based on the CDR3 plus reference TRBV9 and TRBJ1-6, the full variable domain is DSGVTQTPKHLITATGQRVTLRCSPRSGDLSVYWYQQSLDQGLQFLIQYYNGEERAKGNILERFSAQQFPDLHSELNLSSLELGDSALYFCASSSSGTGTSPLHFGNGTRLTVT.

J is TRBJ1-2 and V is TRBV6-5; D unclear. The CDR3 consists of 15 residues. V lost 4 bases and J 4 bases, leaving 16 bases between the germline ends. CDR1 is MNHEY, CDR2 SVGAGI, per germline. DNA of the CDR3: TGTGCCAGCAGTTCCGCCGGGGAGGGAAGCTATGGCTACACCTTC. Encoded protein: CASSSAGEGSYGYTF.

The chain has TRBV19 and TRBJ1-5; 7 bases fit TRBD1. V lost 9 bases, J lost 5 bases, and 10 bases stayed unmatched. This CDR3 is built from 14 residues. Germline V gives CDR1 LNHDA, CDR2 SQIVND (reference sequence). The CDR3 loop is CASNSQGPDQPQHF. The CDR3 bases are TGTGCCAGCAATTCACAGGGGCCGGATCAGCCCCAGCATTTT.

This rearrangement joins TRBV19 to TRBJ1-2; D perhaps matches TRBD1 (6 bases). V lost 7 bases and J 1 base, leaving 16 bases between the germline ends. Germline assignment: CDR1 LNHDA and CDR2 SQIVND (reference sequence). This CDR3 spans 15 amino acids. CDR3: CASTKGDRLNYGYTF. CDR3 DNA sequence: TGTGCCAGTACCAAGGGAGACAGGCTTAACTATGGCTACACCTTC.

CDR3 bases: TGTGCCAGCAGTTTAATTGACAGGACCCACTATGGCTACACCTTC. It encodes CASSLIDRTHYGYTF. This rearrangement joins TRBV28 to TRBJ1-2, with D perhaps matching TRBD1 (6 bases). V was cut by 2 bases and J by 3 bases, with 13 bases left in between. The CDR3 contains 15 residues. Germline values: CDR1 MDHEN, CDR2 SYDVKM.

A single count supports this clone. J is TRBJ1-5 and V is TRBV12-3 or TRBV12-4; no definite D call. Trimming left V 8 bases short and J 6 bases short, with 14 bases between. The CDR3 extends over 13 amino acids. The CDR3 reads CASGRELGQPQHF. CDR3 DNA sequence: TGTGCCAGCGGTCGGGAGTTAGGTCAGCCCCAGCATTTT.

The chain joins TRBV7-8 to TRBJ2-1; D perhaps matches TRBD2 (6 bases). The CDR3 has 16 residues. Trimming pared 5 bases from V and 10 bases from J, leaving 24 bases between. The V gene's germline CDR1 is SGHVS and CDR2 FQNEAQ. The CDR3 loop is CASSPNPLGLLREQFF. The CDR3 region has the DNA TGTGCCAGCAGCCCAAATCCCCTGGGACTCCTAAGAGAGCAGTTCTTC.